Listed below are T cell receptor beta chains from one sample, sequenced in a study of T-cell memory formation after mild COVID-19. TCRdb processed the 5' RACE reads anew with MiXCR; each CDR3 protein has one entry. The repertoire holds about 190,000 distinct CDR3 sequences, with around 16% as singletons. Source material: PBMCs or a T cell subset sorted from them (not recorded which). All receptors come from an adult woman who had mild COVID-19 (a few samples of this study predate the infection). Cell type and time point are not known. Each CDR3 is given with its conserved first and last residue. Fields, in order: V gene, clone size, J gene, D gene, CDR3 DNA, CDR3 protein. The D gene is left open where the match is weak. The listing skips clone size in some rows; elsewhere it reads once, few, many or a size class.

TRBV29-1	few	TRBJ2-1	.	TGCAGCGTTGCCGACGGCAATGAGCAGTTCTTC	CSVADGNEQFF
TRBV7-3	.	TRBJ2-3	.	TGTGCCAGCAGCTTAACGTCCTCGCCGGGGGCAGATACGCAGTATTTT	CASSLTSSPGADTQYF
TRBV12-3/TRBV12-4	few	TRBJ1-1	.	TGTGCCAGCAGTTTTGCGACGGAGCTCACTGAAGCTTTCTTT	CASSFATELTEAFF
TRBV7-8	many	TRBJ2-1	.	TGTGCCAGCAGCTTAGGAGCTCAGGAGCAGTTCTTC	CASSLGAQEQFF
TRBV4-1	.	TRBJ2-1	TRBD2	TGCGCCAGCAGCCAAGTGAGAGGGCGGGGGGGCCCGAATGAGCAGTTCTTC	CASSQVRGRGGPNEQFF
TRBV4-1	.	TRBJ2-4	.	TGCGCCAGCAGCCAAGACCGTCCAGCCAAAAACATTCAGTACTTC	CASSQDRPAKNIQYF
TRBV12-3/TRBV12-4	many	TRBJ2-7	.	TGTGCCAGCAGTTCACCCCTGGGGGCAGGGGCGAGAGAGTACGAGCAGTACTTC	CASSSPLGAGAREYEQYF
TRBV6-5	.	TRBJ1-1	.	TGTGCCAGCAGTTACGACCTCATGAACACTGAAGCTTTCTTT	CASSYDLMNTEAFF
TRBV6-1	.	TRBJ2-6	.	TGTGCCAGCAGTGAAGCGGCAGGGATGCACTCTGGGGCCAACGTCCTGACTTTC	CASSEAAGMHSGANVLTF
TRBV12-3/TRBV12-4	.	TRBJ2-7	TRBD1	TGTGCCAGCACTCCAGGACAGGCATCCTACGAGCAGTACTTC	CASTPGQASYEQYF
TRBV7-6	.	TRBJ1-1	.	TGTGCCAGCAGCTTAGCCACTGACCTTGAAGCTTTCTTT	CASSLATDLEAFF
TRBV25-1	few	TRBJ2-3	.	TGTGCCAGCAGGGCGCCGCCCACAGATACGCAGTATTTT	CASRAPPTDTQYF
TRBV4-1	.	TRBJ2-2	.	TGCGCCAGCAGCCAACTCACCACGAACGGGGAGCTGTTTTTT	CASSQLTTNGELFF
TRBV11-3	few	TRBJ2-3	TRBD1	TGTGCCAGCAGCATATTGTGGACAGGAAGCACAGATACGCAGTATTTT	CASSILWTGSTDTQYF
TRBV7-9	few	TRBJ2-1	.	TGTGCCAGCAGCTCAGCTGGGGGGGCCGATGAGCAGTTCTTC	CASSSAGGADEQFF
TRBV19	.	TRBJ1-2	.	TGTGCCAGTAGTATACCCCTCGTAGGGACCTCCAGGAGGGGCTACACCTTC	CASSIPLVGTSRRGYTF
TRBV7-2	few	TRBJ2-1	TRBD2	TGTGCCAGCAGCTTAGAGCGGGGCGGGAGGGATGAGCAGTTCTTC	CASSLERGGRDEQFF
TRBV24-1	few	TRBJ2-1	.	TGTGCCACCAGTGATGCCGGGGGCGTATACAATGAGCAGTTCTTC	CATSDAGGVYNEQFF
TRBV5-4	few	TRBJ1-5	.	TGTGCCAGCAGCTTGGCCGGCCAGCCCCAGCATTTT	CASSLAGQPQHF
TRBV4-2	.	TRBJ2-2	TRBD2	TGTGCCAGCAGCCAAACTCCGGGACTAGCGGGAGGGCCGGGGCGCACCGGGGAGCTGTTTTTT	CASSQTPGLAGGPGRTGELFF